This T cell receptor (beta chain) was obtained from a study of identical twins. Germline V gene sequence: CDR1 SGHRS, CDR2 YFSETQ. The CDR3 covers 14 residues. Trimming took 3 bases from V and 7 from J, leaving 16 bases between them. A note on this clonotype: The antigen remains unidentified.

With template switching, a universal primer site was added, and the cDNA carried unique molecular identifiers. TCRdb reprocessed the 5' RACE reads via MiXCR and lists one record per CDR3 protein. The table lists a few hundred thousand distinct CDR3 sequences, approximately 14% of them singletons, with roughly 0.46% in the top ten. Findings of the study overall: Reduced insertions were recorded for abundant cord blood beta clonotypes, with no such pattern in memory repertoires. Beta out-of-frame sequences showed weaker excess sharing between twins.

In addition, the sample was reused for a study of yellow fever vaccine responses in identical twins.

The TCR comes from a woman aged 18-30 years in good health. J is TRBJ1-2 and V is TRBV5-1, with D perhaps TRBD1 (5 bases). The specimen sequenced was CD4+ T cells sorted from blood. This CDR3 reads CASSSPTGRGGYTF. The CDR3 bases are TGCGCCAGCAGCTCACCAACGGGGAGGGGTGGCTACACCTTC.